This is a list of T cell receptor beta chains from one sample in a study of T cells in Graves' hyperthyroidism and ophthalmopathy. TCRdb re-called the multiplex PCR reads with MiXCR, one entry per CDR3 protein. The sample consists of 560,000 or so distinct CDR3 sequences, just under 20% of them appearing once. The sample consisted of blood. The receptors derive from a man aged 35-49 years with Graves' ophthalmopathy. Each CDR3 is given with its conserved first and last residue. D genes are given only for firm matches. Clone size is stated in some rows and not others, as once, few, many or a class when expanded.

abundance: few; j_gene: TRBJ2-5; d_gene: -; v_gene: TRBV10-2; CDR3aa: CASSEGGRETQYF; CDR3nt: TGCGCCAGCAGTGAGGGGGGGCGAGAGACCCAGTACTTC
abundance: few; j_gene: TRBJ2-2; d_gene: -; v_gene: TRBV3-1; CDR3aa: CASSPQASTGELFF; CDR3nt: TGTGCCAGCAGCCCCCAAGCGAGCACCGGGGAGCTGTTTTTT
abundance: few; j_gene: TRBJ2-7; d_gene: -; v_gene: TRBV6-1; CDR3aa: CASSSQSGVRSYEQYF; CDR3nt: TGTGCCAGCAGCTCCCAATCAGGGGTACGTTCCTACGAGCAGTACTTC
abundance: -; j_gene: TRBJ2-2; d_gene: -; v_gene: TRBV6-1; CDR3aa: CASRITGSSTGELFF; CDR3nt: TGTGCCAGCAGAATCACAGGTTCCTCCACCGGGGAGCTGTTTTTT
abundance: -; j_gene: TRBJ2-3; d_gene: -; v_gene: TRBV27; CDR3aa: CASSFWGTSTDTQYF; CDR3nt: TGTGCCAGCAGTTTTTGGGGCACTAGCACAGATACGCAGTATTTT
abundance: many; j_gene: TRBJ2-2; d_gene: TRBD1; v_gene: TRBV7-9; CDR3aa: CASSPWGQETNTGELFF; CDR3nt: TGTGCCAGCAGCCCCTGGGGACAGGAGACGAACACCGGGGAGCTGTTTTTT
abundance: many; j_gene: TRBJ1-1; d_gene: TRBD1; v_gene: TRBV5-1; CDR3aa: CASSVSTGALTEAFF; CDR3nt: TGCGCCAGCAGCGTCTCGACAGGGGCTCTCACTGAAGCTTTCTTT
abundance: -; j_gene: TRBJ2-7; d_gene: -; v_gene: TRBV12-3/TRBV12-4; CDR3aa: CASSLNSFQYEQYF; CDR3nt: TGTGCCAGCAGTTTAAACAGCTTTCAGTACGAGCAGTACTTC
abundance: many; j_gene: TRBJ2-3; d_gene: TRBD2; v_gene: TRBV28; CDR3aa: CASSLLLAADTQYF; CDR3nt: TGTGCCAGCAGTTTACTCCTAGCGGCAGATACGCAGTATTTT
abundance: many; j_gene: TRBJ2-2; d_gene: -; v_gene: TRBV7-8; CDR3aa: CASSFGASNTGELFF; CDR3nt: TGTGCCAGCAGCTTTGGGGCGTCGAACACCGGGGAGCTGTTTTTT
abundance: many; j_gene: TRBJ2-7; d_gene: -; v_gene: TRBV27; CDR3aa: CASSFDASYEQYF; CDR3nt: TGTGCCAGCAGTTTTGACGCTTCCTACGAGCAGTACTTC
abundance: many; j_gene: TRBJ2-1; d_gene: TRBD2; v_gene: TRBV3-1; CDR3aa: CASSKGTSGASYNEQFF; CDR3nt: TGTGCCAGCAGCAAAGGGACTAGCGGTGCCTCCTACAATGAGCAGTTCTTC
abundance: -; j_gene: TRBJ2-3; d_gene: -; v_gene: TRBV6-1; CDR3aa: CASSIRTALRGATDTQYF; CDR3nt: TGTGCCAGCAGTATTCGGACCGCCCTCCGAGGGGCCACAGATACGCAGTATTTT
abundance: few; j_gene: TRBJ2-1; d_gene: -; v_gene: TRBV2; CDR3aa: CASSELGGSYNEQFF; CDR3nt: TGTGCCAGCAGTGAATTGGGGGGCTCATACAATGAGCAGTTCTTC
abundance: many; j_gene: TRBJ1-1; d_gene: -; v_gene: TRBV18; CDR3aa: CASSPPAAAAFF; CDR3nt: TGTGCCAGCTCACCACCCGCGGCTGCAGCTTTCTTT
abundance: many; j_gene: TRBJ1-1; d_gene: -; v_gene: TRBV7-9; CDR3aa: CASSLSWGNTEAFF; CDR3nt: TGTGCCAGCAGCTTAAGTTGGGGGAACACTGAAGCTTTCTTT
abundance: many; j_gene: TRBJ2-1; d_gene: TRBD2; v_gene: TRBV18; CDR3aa: CASSPGTSDEQFF; CDR3nt: TGTGCCAGCTCACCCGGGACTAGTGATGAGCAGTTCTTC
abundance: few; j_gene: TRBJ1-1; d_gene: -; v_gene: TRBV7-9; CDR3aa: CASSGTGQKNTEAFF; CDR3nt: TGTGCCAGCAGCGGTACGGGACAAAAGAACACTGAAGCTTTCTTT
abundance: many; j_gene: TRBJ2-3; d_gene: TRBD2; v_gene: TRBV28; CDR3aa: CASSLGLAQYF; CDR3nt: TGTGCCAGCAGTTTGGGACTAGCGCAGTATTTT
abundance: -; j_gene: TRBJ1-1; d_gene: -; v_gene: TRBV27; CDR3aa: CASSSILPRGGATEAFF; CDR3nt: TGTGCCAGCAGTTCGATCTTACCGCGGGGGGGGGCGACTGAAGCTTTCTTT
abundance: -; j_gene: TRBJ2-7; d_gene: TRBD2; v_gene: TRBV2; CDR3aa: CASRLAGSIYEQYF; CDR3nt: TGTGCCAGCAGGCTAGCGGGGTCGATCTACGAGCAGTACTTC
abundance: -; j_gene: TRBJ2-1; d_gene: TRBD2; v_gene: TRBV9; CDR3aa: CASSEPGLEGEQFF; CDR3nt: TGTGCCAGCAGCGAACCGGGACTAGAAGGTGAGCAGTTCTTC
abundance: many; j_gene: TRBJ2-5; d_gene: -; v_gene: TRBV3-1; CDR3aa: CASSPRVGTQYF; CDR3nt: TGTGCCAGCAGCCCCCGAGTGGGGACCCAGTACTTC
abundance: few; j_gene: TRBJ1-1; d_gene: -; v_gene: TRBV7-8; CDR3aa: CASSALRVNTEAFF; CDR3nt: TGTGCCAGCAGCGCCCTCAGGGTGAACACTGAAGCTTTCTTT
abundance: few; j_gene: TRBJ1-1; d_gene: -; v_gene: TRBV27; CDR3aa: CASRPSRGAEDTEAFF; CDR3nt: TGTGCCAGCCGACCCAGTCGGGGGGCGGAAGACACTGAAGCTTTCTTT
abundance: few; j_gene: TRBJ1-5; d_gene: -; v_gene: TRBV20-1; CDR3aa: CSASDRRGNQPQHF; CDR3nt: TGCAGTGCTTCTGACAGGAGGGGCAATCAGCCCCAGCATTTT